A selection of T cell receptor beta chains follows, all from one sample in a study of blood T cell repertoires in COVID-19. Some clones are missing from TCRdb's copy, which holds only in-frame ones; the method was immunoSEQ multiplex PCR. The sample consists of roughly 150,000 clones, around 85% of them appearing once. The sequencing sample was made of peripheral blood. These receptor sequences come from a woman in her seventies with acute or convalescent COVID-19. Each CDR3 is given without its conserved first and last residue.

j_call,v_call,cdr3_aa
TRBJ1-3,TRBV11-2,ASSTTGGLVGNTIY
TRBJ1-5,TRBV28,ASNPTAGNQPQH
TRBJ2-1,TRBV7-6,ASSSQLAGGYNEQF
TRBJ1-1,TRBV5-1,ASSLEVSGGRTEAF
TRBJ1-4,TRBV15,ATSPVRQGAGEKLF
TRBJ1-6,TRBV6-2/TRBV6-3,ASSRGQVDSPLH
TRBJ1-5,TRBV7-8,ASSRKGGANNQPQH
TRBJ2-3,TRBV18,ASSPAAREGRADTQY
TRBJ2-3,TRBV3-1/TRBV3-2,ASSQEGVTDTQY
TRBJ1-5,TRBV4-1,ASSQGTGAGQPQH
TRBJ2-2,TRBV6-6,ASRPGQGSGELF
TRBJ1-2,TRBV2,ASRGDYYGYT
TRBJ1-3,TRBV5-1,ASTQGSAGNTIY
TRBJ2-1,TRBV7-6,ASSSQAGGYYNEQF
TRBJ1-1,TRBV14,ASSQAIGQGGTEAF
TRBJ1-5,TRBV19,ASRRGGTGGLSQH
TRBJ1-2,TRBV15,ATSSGTGKGYT
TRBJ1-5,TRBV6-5,ASRLLGGQPQH
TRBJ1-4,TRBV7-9,ASSSSVRGYREKLF
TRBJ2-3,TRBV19,ASRETAYTDTQY
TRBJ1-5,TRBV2,ASNPGGGPQH
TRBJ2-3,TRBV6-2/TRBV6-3,ASSYSPGLAGGGGDTQY
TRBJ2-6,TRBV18,ASSPGTGGSVGANVLT
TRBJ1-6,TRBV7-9,ASSLRGQNNSPLH
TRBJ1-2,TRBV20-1,RTEDGYT
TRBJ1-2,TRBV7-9,ASSLLAGNYGYT
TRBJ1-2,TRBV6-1,ASSSGGSNYGYT
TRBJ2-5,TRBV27,ASSAPRSPETQY
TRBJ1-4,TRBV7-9,ASSLPREKLF
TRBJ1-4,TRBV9,ASSGGENEKLF
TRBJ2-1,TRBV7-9,ASRSGLANEQF
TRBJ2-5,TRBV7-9,ASSLGLAPGSQETQY
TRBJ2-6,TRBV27,ASRTTGTGGAGANVLT
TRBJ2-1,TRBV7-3,ASSPRPRDRGDNEQF
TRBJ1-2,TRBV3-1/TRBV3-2,ASSHLSTGGYGYT
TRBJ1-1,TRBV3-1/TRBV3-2,ASSSGHNTEAF
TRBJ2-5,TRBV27,ASRVLVWASGGRAKTQY
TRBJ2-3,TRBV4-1,ASSHQGVPQDTQY
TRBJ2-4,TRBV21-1,ASVAPRIRAKNIQY
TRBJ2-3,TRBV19,ASTSGSGGPRRTDTQY
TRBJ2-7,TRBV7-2,ASSAPRKDSRSYEQY
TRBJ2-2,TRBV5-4,ASSLMPSGGSGELF
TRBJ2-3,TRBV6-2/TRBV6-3,ASSSGVRVLY
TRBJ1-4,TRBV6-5,ASSYSRRDNEKLF
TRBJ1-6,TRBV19,ASSIAEYSPLH
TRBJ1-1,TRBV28,ASSLVQVSEAF
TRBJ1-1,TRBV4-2,ASSQVGTGGSDF
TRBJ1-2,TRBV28,ASSLSTGGRGGYT
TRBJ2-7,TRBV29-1,SVRVQGAGEQY
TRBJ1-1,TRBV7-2,ASSFDRARNTEAF
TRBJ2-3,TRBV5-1,ASSLGTYPLADTQY
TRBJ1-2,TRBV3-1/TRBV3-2,ASSQDSGGYT
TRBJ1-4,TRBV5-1,ASSLTGGRGEKLF
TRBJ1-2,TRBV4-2,ASSPDRGSANYGYT
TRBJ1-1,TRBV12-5,ASGFGSLIEAF
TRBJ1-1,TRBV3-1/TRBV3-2,ASSQGGQGRGEAF